The clone carrying this T cell receptor (beta chain) was seen more than once but under ten times. This sample is part of a study of blood T cell repertoires in COVID-19. Across the study: Whether acute or convalescent, the COVID-19 samples came from the United States, Italy and Spain. From T cells, B-cell-depleted T cells, or PBMCs came the material, which was cDNA or gDNA.

This CDR3 has 12 residues. CDR1 is SNHLY and CDR2 is FYNNEI in the germline V gene. Trimming left V 1 base short and J 6 bases short, with 6 bases between. In the study's own analysis: Reference gene primer amplification gave nucleated cell count estimates. TCRdb's copy holds only in-frame clones and misses some; the assay was immunoSEQ multiplex PCR. The V and J calls and clone size come from that table; D and trimming were worked out from the DNA. The sample yields fewer than 150,000 clones, 77% seen once. The sequence came from an elderly man with acute or convalescent COVID-19. The genes are TRBV2 and TRBJ1-1; D is possibly TRBD1 (5 bases). The sequenced sample was peripheral blood. CDR3 region: CASSEDRSEAFF. The DNA of the CDR3 is TGTGCCAGCAGTGAAGACAGGTCTGAAGCTTTCTTT.